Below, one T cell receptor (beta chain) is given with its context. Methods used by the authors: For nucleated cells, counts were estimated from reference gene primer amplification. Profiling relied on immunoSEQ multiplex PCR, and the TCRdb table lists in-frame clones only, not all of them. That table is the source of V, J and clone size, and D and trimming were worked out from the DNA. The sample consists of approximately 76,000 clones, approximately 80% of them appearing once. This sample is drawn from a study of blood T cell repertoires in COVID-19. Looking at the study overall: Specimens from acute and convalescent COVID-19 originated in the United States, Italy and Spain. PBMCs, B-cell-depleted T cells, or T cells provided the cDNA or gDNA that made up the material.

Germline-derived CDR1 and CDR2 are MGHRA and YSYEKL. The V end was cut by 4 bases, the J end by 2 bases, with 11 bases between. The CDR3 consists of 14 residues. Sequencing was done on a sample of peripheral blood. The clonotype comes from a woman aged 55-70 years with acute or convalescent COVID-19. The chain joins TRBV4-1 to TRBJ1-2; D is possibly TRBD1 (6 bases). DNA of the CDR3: TGCGCCAGCAGCCCCCCTACAGGGAACTATGGCTACACCTTC. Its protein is CASSPPTGNYGYTF.